This TCR beta chain was identified during a study of OX40 agonist ivuxolimab in advanced cancers. Study as a whole: An anti-OX40 (CD134) antibody with agonistic activity, ivuxolimab, was administered to patients. Study-level points and caveats: Individuals who were partial responders at 0.1-3.0 mg/kg had clonal expansion that ranked among the lowest.

The table came from immunoSEQ multiplex PCR; TCRdb's copy has only in-frame clones and leaves some out. This table has about 51,000 clones, about 77% appearing once. This CDR3 region has 14 residues. Germline-derived CDR1 and CDR2 are LGHNT and FRNRAP. Trimming removed 6 bases at V and 7 bases at J, with 16 bases between. Of note for this clone: What it binds is unknown.

Drawing of blood for sampling happened at baseline, at cycle 4 day 1, and at cycle 7 day 1. The chain links TRBV12-5 to TRBJ2-4; possible D gene TRBD1, 6 bases. The receptor's source is an adult with an advanced solid tumor such as melanoma, head and neck, liver or kidney cancer. The sequences come from CD4+ or CD8+ T cells sorted from blood, collected in a trial of the OX40 agonist ivuxolimab. CDR3 residues: CASGPGHELNIQYF. Here the CDR3 DNA reads TGTGCTAGTGGACCGGGACACGAGCTGAACATTCAGTACTTC.